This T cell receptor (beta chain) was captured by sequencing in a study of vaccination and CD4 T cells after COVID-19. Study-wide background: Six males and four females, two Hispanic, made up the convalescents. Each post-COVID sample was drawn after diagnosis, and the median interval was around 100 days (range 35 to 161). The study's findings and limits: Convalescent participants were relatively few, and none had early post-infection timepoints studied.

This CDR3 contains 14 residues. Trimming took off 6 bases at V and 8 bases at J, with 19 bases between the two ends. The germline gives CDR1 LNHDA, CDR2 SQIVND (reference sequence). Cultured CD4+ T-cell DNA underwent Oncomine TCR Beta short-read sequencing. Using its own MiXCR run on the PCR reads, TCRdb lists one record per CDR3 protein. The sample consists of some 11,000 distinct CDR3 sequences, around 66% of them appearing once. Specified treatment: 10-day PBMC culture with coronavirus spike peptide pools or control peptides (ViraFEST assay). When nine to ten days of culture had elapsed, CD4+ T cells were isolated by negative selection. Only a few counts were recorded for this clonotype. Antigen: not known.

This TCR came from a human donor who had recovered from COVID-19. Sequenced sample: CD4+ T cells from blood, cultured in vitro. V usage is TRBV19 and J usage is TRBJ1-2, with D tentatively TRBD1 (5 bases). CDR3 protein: CASRSYRRIGGYTF. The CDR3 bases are TGTGCCAGTAGGTCTTACAGGCGGATAGGAGGCTACACCTTC.